Included here is one T cell receptor beta chain sequence, with context. Its target antigen remains unknown. No qualities accompany the bases; no much larger clone lies one base away. Deletion took 2 bases off V and 5 bases off J, with a span of 12 bases between the germline ends. Inclusive of the bounding cysteine and phenylalanine, the CDR3 is 15 residues long. The kept DNA is CDR3 alone, 45 bases in frame from the first base. For CDR1 and CDR2, the germline V gene lists SNHLY and FYNNEI. In total, 666 healthy bone marrow donors made up the cohort. At the time of sampling, all cohort members were nominally healthy, though unrecorded immune exposures were likely present. The donor was CMV seronegative and was included in the group of approximately 350 seronegative cohort members. A peripheral blood sample was provided by each donor, and peripheral blood mononuclear cells were used for TCR beta sequencing. The Qiagen DNeasy Blood Extraction Kit was used to extract genomic DNA from the blood cell samples.

This entry is derived from a study of cytomegalovirus exposure and HLA in healthy donors (dated by TCRdb to between 2016 and 2019). The study in broad terms: An earlier analysis of approximately 590 of the donors reported approximately 290 Gb of sequence data and 117 million unique TCR beta sequences from some 180 million T cells. Among some 410 genotyped donors of the cohort, an average of about 240,000 unique TCR beta nucleotide sequences were sequenced per donor, roughly 20% of them non-productive. Of the 350 to 450 genotyped donors, over 70% fell in the genetic ancestry cluster associated with self-reported Caucasian donors. All discovery cohort repertoires had been generated on a single sequencing platform. The study combined high-throughput TCR immunosequencing, statistical association of individual TCRs with disease status, and machine learning to predict cytomegalovirus infection status. Genome-wide SNP genotypes for about 65% of the 666 donors were used in a later genetic analysis, which treated that subset as a discovery cohort. Both class I and class II loci were covered by HLA typing, at four-digit resolution. Along with the approximately 620-subject first cohort, a separate validation cohort of roughly 110 different subjects was used. An earlier analysis of about 600 of the donors used high-throughput TCR beta sequencing to judge whether each TCR beta V gene segment behaved as functional or pseudogenic. Donor age, sex, ethnicity and CMV serostatus were compiled together with the repertoire data. The study profiled the T cell repertoires of 500 to 800 subjects by immunosequencing and related them to cytomegalovirus serostatus. Rather than drawing on any new phenotypic data, the later analysis identified candidate immune exposures from TCR beta sequences and the way those sequences occurred across donors. The number of typed donors differed by locus: about 620-630 for A, B, C, DRB1 and DQB1; 522 for DQA1; 600 to 610 for DPA1; and 450 to 480 for DPB1. The study aimed to test whether signatures of past pathogen exposure could be identified by cataloging public T cell receptors. An early release covering just under 650 HLA-typed donors comprised about 290 gigabases of sequencing data and 65 million to 100 million unique TCR sequences. A later analysis re-examined previously published TCR beta repertoires from more than 550 donors and added high-resolution HLA genotyping to investigate patterns of TCR occurrence. Roughly five DR-DQ haplotypes were treated as single units for association and clustering because of strong linkage in the cohort. Study-wide conclusions, independent of this receptor: In vitro tests confirmed that three of the cytomegalovirus-associated TCR beta chains recognize cytomegalovirus antigens. Because some donors lacked HLA typing at each locus, the association tests relied only on the typed subset. A later genetic analysis associated a missense DCLRE1C variant with V-gene and J-gene trimming of TCR beta chains, and an independent cohort replicated the association. A group of highly shared sequence variants was considered likely to be a technical artifact of the sequencing pipeline. The cohort was sequenced for TCR beta chains only, and without alpha or paired-chain data the features that could be detected were limited. In a later analysis, HLA-associated TCR beta chains were found to be more clonally expanded and to have lower generation probabilities than equally common non-associated chains. A later analysis found that most CMV-associated TCR beta chains appeared HLA-restricted, with HLA associations seemingly driven largely by CMV exposure. When HLA alleles, especially DR and DQ, strongly co-occurred, attributing TCR associations to individual alleles was difficult. A later analysis reported that several top co-occurrence clusters appeared linked to parvovirus B19, influenza, CMV and Epstein-Barr virus. A total of roughly 160 TCR beta chains were listed by the study as associated with cytomegalovirus. In a later analysis, TCR association rates were found to vary across HLA loci, with the most associated TCRs seen for DRB1 alleles and the fewest for HLA-C alleles. The authors suggested that the approach could potentially be generalized to other disease states and immunological phenotypes. Cytomegalovirus status was reported to be diagnosed by the classifier with high specificity and sensitivity in both the original and validation cohorts. The 87-base-pair reads could not distinguish some IMGT-functional V segments, including TRBV6-2 and TRBV6-3, so those segments were excluded. Presence/absence analyses assumed roughly uniform sequencing depth across donors, an assumption that may not hold. A further reported finding was that TCR beta sequences accurately predicted the HLA-A and HLA-B alleles for most subjects in the first cohort. For the cohort, immune exposure information was limited to CMV serostatus. While some public TCRs were present in many individuals, most TCR sequences turned up only very rarely across donors. Specific HLA alleles were associated with 15,000 to 20,000 TCR beta sequences at a false discovery rate of 0.05 in a later analysis. Some 16 rarely observed V segments, including chromosome 9 orphons, were excluded from the earlier analysis of several hundred of the donors because counts were too low. Linkage disequilibrium might explain the correlated functional status among segregating V segments, but an unknown experimental factor could not be ruled out. In an earlier analysis of about 550 of the donors, most TCR beta V segments were observed in productive rearrangements about 87% or about 30% of the time, broadly matching IMGT annotations. A later genetic analysis reported fewer N-insertions in productive TCRs among donors in an Asian-associated ancestry cluster than the approximately 700-donor mean.

Preparation of the library involved the immunoSEQ multiplex PCR assay. A mixture of 60 forward primers for TCR Vbeta segments and 13 reverse primers for TCR Jbeta segments was used in the multiplex PCR. The CDR3 region of rearranged TCR beta genes was amplified from genomic DNA by a multiplex PCR assay. The Illumina HiSeq System was used to sequence the amplified TCR beta libraries as 87-base-pair reads. Under the source paper's analysis protocol: A later analysis tallied around 87 million unique TCR beta chains across the 550 to 850 repertoires, and about 12 million of those chains were shared by two or more donors. A nearest-neighbor algorithm error-corrected the raw reads and collapsed the reads into unique sequences, merging closely related sequences to remove PCR and sequencing errors. CDR3 sequences were aligned to IMGT reference sequences to assign V, D and J gene segments. For a sequence to be retained, a match of at least six nucleotides was required to both a V gene segment and a J gene segment. Rearrangements were classified as productive when the CDR3 lacked stop codons and remained in frame with V and J, and all other rearrangements were classified as non-productive. Following IMGT convention, CDR3 was defined as the stretch from the second conserved V-encoded cysteine up to the conserved J-encoded phenylalanine. Sequences without an unambiguous match to a single V gene segment were excluded from the earlier analysis of several hundred of the donors. In an earlier analysis of almost 600 of the donors, a V segment was called functional when productive rearrangements were above 56.7%, and segregating when the standard deviation between donors exceeded 5%. To diagnose cytomegalovirus status from the catalog of TCR beta chain sequences, a statistical classification framework was built. V and J gene assignment, in a later analysis, came from comparing TCR nucleotide sequences with IMGT/GENE-DB human TR gene sequences. In a later analysis, CDR3 sequences and most-parsimonious VDJ recombination scenarios were assigned using the TCRdist pipeline. In a later analysis, every TCR beta chain was defined by the combination of its CDR3 amino acid sequence and its V-gene family, and reads without a unique V-gene family were dropped. A later analysis removed 592 highly shared, low-generation-probability nucleotide sequences to deal with suspected cross-contamination and a sequencing artifact. For each public chain, a later analysis derived a clonal expansion index from normalized ranks of inferred template counts within each repertoire. A later analysis computed generation probabilities with a VDJ recombination model fitted to out-of-frame rearrangements, and checked the results against IGoR. Hypergeometric tests were used in a later analysis to score TCR-TCR, TCR-HLA and TCR-CMV co-occurrence, with a repertoire-size bias correction applied to the TCR pairs. In a later analysis, false discovery rates were estimated by permuting HLA or CMV assignments 20 times. A later analysis grouped co-occurring TCRs with DBSCAN, adding TCRdist sequence similarity when clustering within HLA-allele-positive subsets. For co-occurrence clustering, repertoires with fewer than 30,000 or more than 120,000 public chains were excluded, along with about five repertoires with anomalous nucleotide sharing. In its TCRdb copy, this immuneACCESS table keeps in-frame sequences only and misses some clones. Where compared with another copy, unresolved V genes explain less than half of these, and the others have no known cause. The DNA gave D and trimming, while V, J and clone size come from that table. The sample data list about 60,000 clones, and around four fifths of these were observed just once. The ten biggest clones cover less than 3.5% of the sample.

The receptor comes from a woman aged 30 to 39 in good health and CMV-seronegative. Material: PBMCs. The chain is encoded by TRBV2 joined to TRBJ2-2; TRBD2 is perhaps the D gene, given 6 matching bases. The sequence in DNA is TGTGCCAGCAGTGAACGGGGGTTAAGGACCGGGGAGCTGTTTTTT. It specifies CASSERGLRTGELFF.